This TCR beta chain was captured by sequencing in a study of T-cell memory formation after mild COVID-19. In the study overall: TCR clustering was largely donor specific. Study results and limitations: Contracting CD4+ clones were located mainly in CM and EM, and CD8+ clones in EMRA.

Per germline, CDR1 LGHDT and CDR2 YNNKEL (reference sequence). Between the trimmed V and J ends, which lost 0 bases and 5 bases, there was a span of 10 bases. The CDR3 has 15 amino acids. TCRdb called the 5' RACE reads again in MiXCR, with one record for every CDR3 protein. The sample lists under 550,000 distinct CDR3 sequences; 15% to 20% were seen once. A note on this clonotype: Its antigen is still unknown.

V is TRBV3-1 and J is TRBJ2-2; D is unresolved. This TCR was recovered from an adult woman who had mild COVID-19 (a few samples of this study predate the infection). Cell type and time point are not known. Material: PBMCs or a T cell subset sorted from them (not recorded which). This chain's CDR3 is CASSQDLTWTGELFF. The CDR3 coding sequence is TGTGCCAGCAGCCAAGATCTTACGTGGACCGGGGAGCTGTTTTTT. Looking up the rest from reference TRBV3-1 and TRBJ2-2 gives the full variable domain: DTAVSQTPKYLVTQMGNDKSIKCEQNLGHDTMYWYKQDSKKFLKIMFSYNNKELIINETVPNRFSPKSPDKAHLNLHINSLELGDSAVYFCASSQDLTWTGELFFGEGSRLTVL.